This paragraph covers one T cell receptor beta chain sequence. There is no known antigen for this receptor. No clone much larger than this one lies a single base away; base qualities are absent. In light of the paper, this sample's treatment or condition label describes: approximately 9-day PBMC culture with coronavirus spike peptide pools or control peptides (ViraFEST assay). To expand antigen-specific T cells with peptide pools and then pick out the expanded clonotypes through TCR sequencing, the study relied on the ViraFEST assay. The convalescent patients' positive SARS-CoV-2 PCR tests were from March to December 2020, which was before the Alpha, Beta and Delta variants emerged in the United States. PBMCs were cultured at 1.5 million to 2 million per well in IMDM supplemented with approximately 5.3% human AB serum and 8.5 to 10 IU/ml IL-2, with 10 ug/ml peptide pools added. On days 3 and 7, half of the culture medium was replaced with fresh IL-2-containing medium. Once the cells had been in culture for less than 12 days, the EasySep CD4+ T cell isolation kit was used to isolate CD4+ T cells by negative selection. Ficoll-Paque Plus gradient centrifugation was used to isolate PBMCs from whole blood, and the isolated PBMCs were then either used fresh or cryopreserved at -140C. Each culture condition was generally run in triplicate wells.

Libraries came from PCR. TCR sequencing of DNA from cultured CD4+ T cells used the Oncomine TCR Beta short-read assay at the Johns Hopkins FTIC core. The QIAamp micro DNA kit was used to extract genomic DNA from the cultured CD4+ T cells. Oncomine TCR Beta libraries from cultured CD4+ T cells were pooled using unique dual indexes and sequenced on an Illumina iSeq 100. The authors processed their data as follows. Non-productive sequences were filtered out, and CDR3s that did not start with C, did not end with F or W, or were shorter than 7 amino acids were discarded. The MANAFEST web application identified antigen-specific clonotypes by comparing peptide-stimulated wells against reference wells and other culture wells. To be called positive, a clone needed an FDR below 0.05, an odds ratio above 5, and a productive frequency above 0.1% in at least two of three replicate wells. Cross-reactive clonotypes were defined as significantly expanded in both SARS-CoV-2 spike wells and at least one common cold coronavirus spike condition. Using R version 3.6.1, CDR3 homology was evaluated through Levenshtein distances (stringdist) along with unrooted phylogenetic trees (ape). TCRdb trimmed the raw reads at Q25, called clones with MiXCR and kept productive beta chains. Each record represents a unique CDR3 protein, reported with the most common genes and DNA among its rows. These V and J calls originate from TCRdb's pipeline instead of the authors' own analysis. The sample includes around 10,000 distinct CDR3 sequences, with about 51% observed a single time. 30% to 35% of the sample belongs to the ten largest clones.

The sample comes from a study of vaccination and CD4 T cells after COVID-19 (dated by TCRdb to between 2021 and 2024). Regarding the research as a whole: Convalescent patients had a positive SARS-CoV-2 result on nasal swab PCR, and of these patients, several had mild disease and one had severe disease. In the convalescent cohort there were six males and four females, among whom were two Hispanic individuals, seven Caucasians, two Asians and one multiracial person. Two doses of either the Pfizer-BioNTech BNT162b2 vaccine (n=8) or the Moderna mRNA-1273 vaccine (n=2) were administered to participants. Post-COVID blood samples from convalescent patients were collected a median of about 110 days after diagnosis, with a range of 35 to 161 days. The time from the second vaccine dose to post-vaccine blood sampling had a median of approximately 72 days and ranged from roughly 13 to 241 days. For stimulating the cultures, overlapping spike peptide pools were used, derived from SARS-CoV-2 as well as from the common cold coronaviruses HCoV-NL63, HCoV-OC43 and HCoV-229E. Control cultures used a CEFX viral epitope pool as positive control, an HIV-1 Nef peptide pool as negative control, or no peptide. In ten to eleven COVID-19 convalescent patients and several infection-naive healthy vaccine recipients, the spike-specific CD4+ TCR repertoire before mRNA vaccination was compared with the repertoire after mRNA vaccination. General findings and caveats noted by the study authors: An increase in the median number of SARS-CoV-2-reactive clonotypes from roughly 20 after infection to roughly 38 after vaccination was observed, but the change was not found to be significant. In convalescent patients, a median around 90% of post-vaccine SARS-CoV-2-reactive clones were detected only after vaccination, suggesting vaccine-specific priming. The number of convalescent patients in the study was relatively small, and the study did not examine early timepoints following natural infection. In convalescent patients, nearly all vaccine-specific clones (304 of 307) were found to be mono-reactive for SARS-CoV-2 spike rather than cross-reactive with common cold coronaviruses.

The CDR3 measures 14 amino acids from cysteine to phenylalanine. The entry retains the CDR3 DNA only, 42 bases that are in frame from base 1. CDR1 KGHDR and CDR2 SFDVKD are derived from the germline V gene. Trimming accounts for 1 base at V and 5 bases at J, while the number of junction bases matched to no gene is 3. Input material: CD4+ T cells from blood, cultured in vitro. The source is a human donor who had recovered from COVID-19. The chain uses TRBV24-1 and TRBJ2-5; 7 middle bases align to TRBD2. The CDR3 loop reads CATSDFSGGETQYF. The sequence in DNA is TGTGCCACCAGTGATTTTTCCGGGGGGGAGACCCAGTACTTC.